This TCR beta chain emerged from a study of graft-versus-host responses after intestinal transplantation. Study in general: All recipients were given anti-thymocyte globulin induction, and tacrolimus and steroids were then administered for roughly three years.

Study conclusions and caveats: Recipient marrow harbored GvH clones, some of which surfaced first in ileum or blood. The highest levels of circulating GvH clones went along with early declines in HvG clones after transplant.

Note on this clone: Its antigen is unidentified.

The CDR3 sequence is 17 residues long. The V gene's germline CDR1 is SGHRS and CDR2 YFSETQ. V lost 0 bases, J lost 2 bases, and 16 bases lay in between. The method was immunoSEQ multiplex PCR; TCRdb's version includes in-frame clones alone and lacks a portion of them. The repertoire holds some 120,000 clones, roughly 92% seen once, with approximately 0.22% in the top ten. This clonotype was sampled from a human donor who was the organ donor for an intestinal transplant. This chain joins TRBV5-1 and TRBJ2-3; D possibly matches TRBD1 or TRBD2 (5 bases each). The source material was unstimulated CD4+ T cells sorted from spleen or lymph node cells, sampled before transplant. CDR3 DNA: TGCGCCAGCAGCTTGGGTCATGGGGGACCAGTCACAGATACGCAGTATTTT. Its protein is CASSLGHGGPVTDTQYF.